The 15 T cell receptor beta chains presented below share a single source sample, sequenced in a study of blood T cell repertoires in COVID-19. Method: immunoSEQ multiplex PCR; TCRdb's copy keeps in-frame clones and lacks some. The table lists over 250,000 clones, about 87% of them singletons. Sequencing was performed on peripheral blood. Receptor source: a man between 60 and 75 years old who had recovered from COVID-19.

In DNA, the CDR3 is TGTGCCAGCAGCGTAGCTGGGCTAGCGGGACTCACAGATACGCAGTATTTT. The encoded protein is CASSVAGLAGLTDTQYF. The chain couples TRBV9 to TRBJ2-3; TRBD2 matches at 9 bases. The trim removed 0 bases at V and 2 bases at J, leaving 7 bases unmatched. The CDR3 has 17 amino acids. Per the germline V gene, CDR1 is SGDLS and CDR2 is YYNGEE.

The chain employs TRBV6-2 or TRBV6-3 and TRBJ2-5; weak D call: TRBD1 (6 bases). CDR3 size: 15 residues. V lost 6 bases and J lost 2, with 16 bases in between. CDR1 MNHEY and CDR2 SVGEGT come from the germline V gene. CDR3 nucleotides: TGTGCCAGCAGCGGACGAAGGGGGACACAAGAGACCCAGTACTTC. This codes for CASSGRRGTQETQYF.

This clone appeared a few times. The chain links TRBV6-6 to TRBJ2-1; 9 bases align to TRBD2. The CDR3 spans 16 residues. Unmatched junction bases numbered 10, after V lost 3 bases and J lost 7 bases. Germline loops: CDR1 MNHNY, CDR2 SVGAGI (reference sequence). The CDR3 DNA sequence: TGTGCCAGCAGTTATGGGTCGCGGGGGGGCTGGAATGAGCAGTTCTTC. The encoded protein is CASSYGSRGGWNEQFF.

This rearrangement joins TRBV19 to TRBJ1-4, with 8 positions matching TRBD1. Germline CDR1 is LNHDA and CDR2 is SQIVND (reference sequence). The J segment lost 7 bases and the V segment lost 3 bases, leaving 4 bases of the junction unmatched. The CDR3 is 14 amino acids. The CDR3 coding sequence is TGTGCCAGTAGTATCTGGACAGGGAGTGAAAAACTGTTTTTT. This translates into CASSIWTGSEKLFF.

This chain joins TRBV13 and TRBJ1-4; possible D gene TRBD1, 5 bases. Deletions cut 0 bases from V and 8 bases from J, with 16 bases between. Germline V gives CDR1 PRHDT, CDR2 FYEKMQ (reference sequence). The CDR3 consists of 16 residues. The CDR3 region is CASSLGQGNLDEKLFF. For the CDR3, the DNA is TGTGCCAGCAGCTTAGGGCAGGGCAACTTGGACGAAAAACTGTTTTTT.

V gene TRBV19 combines with J gene TRBJ2-2, with D maybe TRBD2 (5 bases). Trimming pared 0 bases from V and 6 bases from J, leaving 11 bases between. Germline V gene data show CDR1 as LNHDA and CDR2 as SQIVND (reference sequence). The CDR3 extends over 15 amino acids. CDR3 nucleotide sequence: TGTGCCAGTAGTATAGATTTTCGGGGAGCCGGGGAGCTGTTTTTT. The encoded protein is CASSIDFRGAGELFF.

CDR3 in DNA: TGTGCCAGCAGCCCACGACAGGGGCCCGTCTCTGGAAACACCATATATTTT. It specifies CASSPRQGPVSGNTIYF. The chain combines TRBV9 with TRBJ1-3; 8 bases line up with TRBD1. J lost 0 bases, V lost 4 bases, and 9 bases had no gene match. Germline CDR1 SGDLS, CDR2 YYNGEE. This CDR3 contains 17 residues.

The chain recombines TRBV19 with TRBJ2-7; 8 nucleotides line up with TRBD1. CDR1 and CDR2 (germline): LNHDA, SQIVND (reference sequence). Trimming cost V 5 bases and J 2 bases; bases outside gene matches: 5. This CDR3 contains 14 residues. CDR3 amino acids: CASSLGTGPYEQYF. Here the CDR3 DNA reads TGTGCCAGTAGTTTAGGGACAGGTCCCTACGAGCAGTACTTC.

This sequence joins TRBV23-1 and TRBJ2-2; TRBD1 matches at 8 bases. TRBV23-1 counts as an open reading frame of uncertain function. The CDR3 consists of 20 residues. Unmatched junction bases numbered 22, after V lost 7 bases and J lost 3 bases. The CDR3 sequence is CASILLIRDRTEKDTGELFF. In nucleotides, the CDR3 is TGCGCCAGCATCCTACTAATCCGGGACAGGACTGAGAAAGACACCGGGGAGCTGTTTTTT.

This clone occurred once. The chain recombines TRBV15 with TRBJ1-4; 8 bases fit TRBD1. Germline V gene lookup returns CDR1 LNHNV and CDR2 YYDKDF (reference sequence). The CDR3 runs to 15 residues. V shed 1 base and J 7 bases; nucleotides not matched to a gene: 5. The CDR3 sequence is CATSRGTGKGEKLFF. In DNA, the CDR3 is TGTGCCACCAGCAGAGGGACAGGGAAGGGTGAAAAACTGTTTTTT. Supplemented by reference TRBV15 and TRBJ1-4, the full variable domain reads DAMVIQNPRYQVTQFGKPVTLSCSQTLNHNVMYWYQQKSSQAPKLLFHYYDKDFNNEADTPDNFQSRRPNTSFCFLDIRSPGLGDTAMYLCATSRGTGKGEKLFFGSGTQLSVL.

V and J are TRBV28 and TRBJ2-7; 10 bases match TRBD1. There are 14 residues in the CDR3. Germline CDR1 MDHEN, CDR2 SYDVKM. With 6 bases clipped from V and 3 bases from J, the junction kept 5 bases outside the gene matches. CDR3 nucleotides: TGTGCCAGCAGCAGGACAGGGGGTTACTACGAGCAGTACTTC. Translating it yields CASSRTGGYYEQYF.

This chain joins TRBV30 and TRBJ2-2; TRBD2 matches 15 bases. Unmatched junction bases numbered 7, after V lost 3 bases and J lost 5 bases. The CDR3 loop spans 17 amino acids. The germline V gene has CDR1 GTSNPN and CDR2 SVGIG (reference sequence). CDR3 bases: TGTGCCTGGAGCGGACTAGCGGGGGGGCTCGGGACCGGGGAGCTGTTTTTT. The encoded protein is CAWSGLAGGLGTGELFF.

The V call is TRBV5-1, the J call TRBJ2-1; tentative D call: TRBD2 (6 bases). This CDR3 region has 16 residues. From germline, CDR1 is SGHRS and CDR2 YFSETQ. The V gene lost 0 bases and the J gene lost 0 bases, with 10 bases spanning the gap. CDR3 sequence reads: CASSLAGSGSYNEQFF. The CDR3 nucleotides are TGCGCCAGCAGCTTGGCGGGTAGCGGCTCCTACAATGAGCAGTTCTTC.

This clone was counted a few times. The V call is TRBV2, the J call TRBJ1-2; no definite D call. The V gene lost 4 bases and the J gene lost 8 bases, with 11 bases spanning the gap. Germline-derived CDR1 and CDR2 are SNHLY and FYNNEI. The CDR3 contains 12 residues. CDR3 sequence (DNA): TGTGCCAGCAGTGTGAGGTCTGAAGGCTACACCTTC. Protein sequence: CASSVRSEGYTF.

A remark on this clone: Other DNA sequences within the sample encode an identical CDR3. This chain connects TRBV19 to TRBJ1-3; the D gene is possibly TRBD1 (5 bases). The V and J ends lost 3 bases and 4 bases respectively, with 10 bases between them. Germline V lookup: CDR1 LNHDA, CDR2 SQIVND (reference sequence). The CDR3 covers 14 residues. The CDR3 protein is CASSIGGTGNTIYF. The DNA of the CDR3 is TGTGCCAGTAGTATCGGGGGTACAGGAAACACCATATATTTT.